This entry is about one T cell receptor beta chain. Its antigen is unknown. The source of the sample is a study of graft-versus-host responses after intestinal transplantation. Overall study: All recipients were given anti-thymocyte globulin induction, and tacrolimus and steroids were then administered for around three years. Whole-study findings and limits: Clonal ratios of graft-versus-host to host-versus-graft in allografts were high for patients exhibiting graft-donor T cell macrochimerism. Early post-transplant HvG declines tracked with peak circulating GvH clone levels. Some GvH clones were seen earlier in gut or blood, suggesting intestinal origin.

The CDR3 has 13 residues. CDR1 and CDR2 from the germline V gene are SGHAT and FQNNGV. The V end lost 2 bases, the J end lost 7 bases, and 9 bases lay between the germline ends. Data came from immunoSEQ multiplex PCR; TCRdb stores just in-frame clones and leaves some out. Of over 75,000 clones in the sample, around 89% were seen once. The chain carries TRBV11-2 and TRBJ2-1; D perhaps matches TRBD2 (5 bases). This TCR derives from a human donor who was the organ donor for an intestinal transplant. The sequences come from unstimulated CD4+ T cells sorted from spleen or lymph node cells, collected before transplant. CDR3 DNA: TGTGCCAGCAGCTTAACTCGGAGGAATGAGCAGTTCTTC. It yields the protein CASSLTRRNEQFF.